Below, 31 T cell receptor beta chains from the same sample are listed, as sequenced in a study of control samples from healthy donors and cancer patients. Assay: immunoSEQ multiplex PCR; the TCRdb copy retains only in-frame clones and omits some. The profile shows some 140,000 clones, roughly 94% of them singletons. Sequenced sample: PBMCs. The origin of the receptors is a man aged 60 to 75 with colorectal cancer.

The chain combines TRBV7-9 with TRBJ1-2; D possibly corresponds to TRBD1 (6 bases). The V end lost 1 base, the J end lost 4 bases, and 10 bases lay between the germline ends. The CDR3 length is 14 residues. CDR1 is SEHNR, CDR2 FQNEAQ, per germline (reference sequence). CDR3: CASSLEGGSYGYTF. The DNA of the CDR3 is TGTGCCAGCAGCTTAGAAGGGGGTAGCTATGGCTACACCTTC.

The chain joins TRBV5-5 to TRBJ2-7, with D unresolved. The CDR3 runs 14 residues. The V gene's germline CDR1 is SGHKS and CDR2 YYEKEE (reference sequence). V lost 0 bases, J lost 2 bases, and 9 bases lay in between. As DNA, the CDR3 is TGTGCCAGCAGCTTGGGGCAGGCCGCCTACGAGCAGTACTTC. Amino acids: CASSLGQAAYEQYF.

The chain uses TRBV3-1 (or the pseudogene TRBV3-2) and TRBJ2-3, with a weak D call TRBD1 (6 bases). The CDR3 consists of 13 residues. Germline CDR1 is LGHDT and CDR2 is YNNKEL (reference sequence). Trimming took off 2 bases at V and 3 bases at J, with 6 bases between the two ends. This chain's CDR3 is CASSQTGTDTQYF. The CDR3 DNA follows: TGTGCCAGCAGCCAAACAGGGACAGATACGCAGTATTTT.

The table lists this clone with a count of one. The genes are TRBV24-1 and TRBJ2-3, with TRBD2 identical over 8 bases. V was pared by 2 bases and J by 4 bases, with 4 bases of the junction left unmatched. CDR3 length: 15 residues. Per germline, CDR1 KGHDR and CDR2 SFDVKD. DNA for the CDR3: TGTGCCACCAGTGATTCTCCCGGGGGGGCAGATACGCAGTATTTT. It is translated as CATSDSPGGADTQYF.

This sequence joins TRBV30 and TRBJ2-7; no reliable D call. The germline gives CDR1 GTSNPN, CDR2 SVGIG (reference sequence). Trimming left V 0 bases short and J 2 bases short, with 8 bases between. CDR3 length: 13 amino acids. The chain's CDR3 is CAWSVQRPYEQYF. The DNA for the CDR3 is TGTGCCTGGAGTGTACAAAGACCCTACGAGCAGTACTTC.

This chain uses TRBV24-1 with TRBJ2-1; possible D gene TRBD1, 5 bases. Per germline, CDR1 KGHDR and CDR2 SFDVKD. The CDR3 runs to 14 residues. V was shortened by 9 bases and J by 8 bases, with 19 bases between the two germline ends. CDR3 nucleotide sequence: TGTGCCACCGGTTGGGGAACGACAGAGGATGAGCAGTTCTTC. The encoded protein is CATGWGTTEDEQFF.

The V call is TRBV3-1 (or the pseudogene TRBV3-2), the J call TRBJ1-1; TRBD1 matches at 7 bases. V was clipped by 1 base and J by 11 bases; unmatched bases: 7. The CDR3 length is 13 residues. The V gene's germline CDR1 is LGHDT and CDR2 YNNKEL (reference sequence). The CDR3 here is CASSQGQGRPAFF. In nucleotides, the CDR3 is TGTGCCAGCAGCCAAGGACAGGGACGGCCGGCTTTCTTT.

The V gene is TRBV3-1 (or the pseudogene TRBV3-2), the J gene TRBJ2-1; no firm D call. V was shortened by 4 bases and J by 5 bases, with 6 bases between the two germline ends. This CDR3 has 12 residues. CDR1 is LGHDT and CDR2 is YNNKEL in the germline V gene (reference sequence). CDR3 amino acids: CASSPRDNEQFF. CDR3 bases: TGTGCCAGCAGCCCCCGCGACAATGAGCAGTTCTTC.

This chain uses TRBV19 with TRBJ1-1, with D possibly matching TRBD1 (5 bases). The CDR3 spans 13 residues. Deletions cut 5 bases from V and 0 bases from J, with 7 bases between. Germline values: CDR1 LNHDA, CDR2 SQIVND (reference sequence). As DNA, the CDR3 is TGTGCCAGTAGTTCGACAGTGAACACTGAAGCTTTCTTT. It translates to CASSSTVNTEAFF.

The count of this clone is one. This chain uses TRBV3-1 (or the pseudogene TRBV3-2) with TRBJ1-6; D uncertain. The CDR3 is made up of 14 amino acids. Germline CDR1 LGHDT, CDR2 YNNKEL (reference sequence). V dropped 10 bases and J dropped 6 bases, with 16 bases sitting between them. The CDR3 nucleotides read TGTGCCACCCGCAGTGGGGTGGGTAATTCACCCCTCCACTTT. As protein: CATRSGVGNSPLHF.

This clone occurred once. V gene TRBV10-3 combines with J gene TRBJ2-7, with D maybe TRBD2 (7 bases). Per germline, CDR1 ENHRY and CDR2 SYGVKD. V lost 0 bases and J 5 bases, leaving 11 bases between the germline ends. This CDR3 has 14 amino acids. Written as DNA, the CDR3 is TGTGCCATCAGTGAGTCTAGGGGGGGGAACGAGCAGTACTTC. It translates to CAISESRGGNEQYF.

In its sample, this clone was seen once. The chain carries TRBV5-1 and TRBJ1-5; D is ambiguous. The V and J ends lost 0 bases and 0 bases respectively, with 7 bases between them. Germline V gives CDR1 SGHRS, CDR2 YFSETQ. The CDR3 loop spans 15 amino acids. The CDR3 protein is CASSLAADSNQPQHF. The CDR3 region has the DNA TGCGCCAGCAGCTTGGCCGCAGATAGCAATCAGCCCCAGCATTTT.

The J gene is TRBJ2-3, the V gene TRBV11-2, with a possible D match to TRBD2 (6 bases). Trimming pared 2 bases from V and 4 bases from J, leaving 13 bases between. Germline CDR1 and CDR2: SGHAT and FQNNGV. The CDR3 spans 15 residues. The chain's CDR3 is CASSLRLARPDTQYF. CDR3 bases: TGTGCCAGCAGCTTAAGGCTAGCGCGGCCAGATACGCAGTATTTT.

The gene calls are TRBV7-2 and TRBJ1-5; D call uncertain. CDR3 size: 15 residues. V gave up 0 bases and J gave up 5 bases, with 11 bases separating them. Germline V gene sequence: CDR1 SGHTA, CDR2 FQGNSA. This CDR3 reads CASSLASAVDQPQHF. The CDR3 DNA is TGTGCCAGCAGCTTAGCCTCGGCCGTCGATCAGCCCCAGCATTTT.

The chain couples TRBV10-2 to TRBJ1-3; TRBD1 matches at 8 bases. The V gene's germline CDR1 is WSHSY and CDR2 SAAADI. This CDR3 contains 15 residues. Trimming cost V 2 bases and J 4 bases; bases outside gene matches: 4. The CDR3 region is CASSEQGASGNTIYF. Here the CDR3 DNA reads TGCGCCAGCAGTGAGCAGGGGGCCTCCGGAAACACCATATATTTT.

The chain has TRBV4-2 and TRBJ1-6; 8 positions agree with TRBD1. The junction had 9 bases not matched to a gene; V was cut back by 4 bases and J by 7 bases. This CDR3 contains 16 residues. Germline V gene lookup returns CDR1 LGHNA and CDR2 YNFKEQ. The CDR3 nucleotides read TGTGCCAGCAGCCTTTCCCTGACAGGGGAAAATTCACCCCTCCACTTT. This encodes CASSLSLTGENSPLHF.

The chain has TRBV28 and TRBJ1-2; TRBD1 matches 11 bases. Germline trimming cut 6 bases from V and 6 bases from J; bases unmatched to any gene: 6. This CDR3 has 14 residues. The germline V gene has CDR1 MDHEN and CDR2 SYDVKM. The CDR3 region has the DNA TGTGCCAGCAGATCGGGACAGGGGGACCATGGCTACACCTTC. Translated, it gives CASRSGQGDHGYTF.

J is TRBJ2-5 and V is TRBV6-5; D unresolved. The CDR3 has 12 residues. The germline V gene encodes CDR1 MNHEY and CDR2 SVGAGI. Trimming took off 6 bases at V and 4 bases at J, with 9 bases between the two ends. The CDR3 region is CASSLGPETQYF. CDR3 DNA: TGTGCCAGCAGCCTTGGTCCAGAGACCCAGTACTTC.

In its sample, this clone was seen a few times. The CDR3 nucleotides are TGCGCCAGCAGCACACAGGGGGCGTACACAGATACGCAGTATTTT. Amino acid sequence: CASSTQGAYTDTQYF. This chain joins TRBV5-1 and TRBJ2-3, with 9 bases that match TRBD1. The trim removed 4 bases at V and 2 bases at J, leaving 5 bases unmatched. The CDR3 runs 15 residues. Germline V lookup: CDR1 SGHRS, CDR2 YFSETQ.

The rearrangement links TRBV3-1 (or the pseudogene TRBV3-2) to TRBJ2-7; D tentatively fits TRBD1 or TRBD2 (5 bases each). This CDR3 has 15 amino acids. The germline V and J ends were trimmed by 1 base and 1 base, with 11 bases remaining between them. CDR1 is LGHDT, CDR2 YNNKEL, per germline (reference sequence). CDR3 nucleotides: TGTGCCAGCAGCCAAGCCCCGGGACGGTCCTACGAGCAGTACTTC. This gives the protein CASSQAPGRSYEQYF.

This chain uses TRBV5-4 with TRBJ2-3, with 8 bases lining up with TRBD2. Germline loops: CDR1 SGHNT, CDR2 YYREEE (reference sequence). Trimming took 5 bases from V and 2 from J; bases not matched to a gene: 7. The CDR3 consists of 15 residues. The CDR3 nucleotides are TGTGCCAGCAGACCCGGACTAGCCCCCACAGATACGCAGTATTTT. This sequence encodes CASRPGLAPTDTQYF.

The chain is built from TRBV2 and TRBJ1-2, with D maybe TRBD1 (5 bases). The CDR3 has 12 residues. The germline V gene has CDR1 SNHLY and CDR2 FYNNEI. Trimming took off 4 bases at V and 6 bases at J, with 9 bases between the two ends. CDR3 sequence (DNA): TGTGCCAGCAGTGGTCAGGGAGATGGCTACACCTTC. Translated: CASSGQGDGYTF.

The chain combines TRBV7-2 with TRBJ2-7, with TRBD2 matching over 11 bases. Germline V gene sequence: CDR1 SGHTA, CDR2 FQGNSA. The length of the CDR3 is 15 residues. V was clipped by 3 bases and J by 7 bases; unmatched bases: 8. The CDR3 DNA is TGTGCCAGCAGCTTTAGCGGGGGGGCCCTTAGGGAGCAGTACTTC. This encodes CASSFSGGALREQYF.

This clone has only one observation. The genes are TRBV5-5 and TRBJ1-1; D is unclear. CDR1 is SGHKS, CDR2 YYEKEE, per germline (reference sequence). V was trimmed by 1 base and J by 7 bases, leaving 8 bases between them. The CDR3 is 12 amino acids. The CDR3 DNA is TGTGCCAGCAGCTTGCTTAGGGTTGAAGCTTTCTTT. It encodes CASSLLRVEAFF. Looking up the rest from reference TRBV5-5 and TRBJ1-1 gives the full variable domain: DAGVTQSPTHLIKTRGQQVTLRCSPISGHKSVSWYQQVLGQGPQFIFQYYEKEERGRGNFPDRFSARQFPNYSSELNVNALLLGDSALYLCASSLLRVEAFFGQGTRLTVV.

This chain joins TRBV18 and TRBJ1-2; D might be TRBD1 (5 bases). The germline V gene has CDR1 KGHSH and CDR2 LQKENI. This CDR3 is built from 16 residues. Trimming took 2 bases from V and 2 from J, leaving 15 bases between them. The CDR3 reads CASSPNEGQGNYGYTF. The CDR3 coding sequence is TGTGCCAGCTCACCAAACGAGGGGCAGGGCAACTATGGCTACACCTTC.

The V gene is TRBV6-2 or TRBV6-3, the J gene TRBJ2-6; 9 bases are shared with TRBD1. With V trimmed by 2 bases and J by 0 bases, 11 bases remained unmatched. Germline assignment: CDR1 MNHEY and CDR2 SVGEGT. The CDR3 loop spans 20 amino acids. The CDR3 DNA sequence: TGTGCCAGCAGTTACAAATCGACAGGGGGTTTTCTCTCTGGGGCCAACGTCCTGACTTTC. Amino acid sequence: CASSYKSTGGFLSGANVLTF.

This chain connects TRBV30 to TRBJ1-1, with 8 bases matching TRBD1. With V trimmed by 5 bases and J by 1 base, 3 bases remained unmatched. The CDR3 contains 13 residues. Germline assignment: CDR1 GTSNPN and CDR2 SVGIG (reference sequence). CDR3 loop: CAWGQGTNTEAFF. As DNA, the CDR3 is TGTGCCTGGGGACAGGGCACGAACACTGAAGCTTTCTTT.

The chain links TRBV12-3 or TRBV12-4 to TRBJ2-1; D is uncertain. The V and J ends lost 2 bases and 8 bases respectively, with 4 bases between them. The CDR3 is 11 amino acids. CDR3 sequence reads: CASSLSYEQFF. CDR3 bases: TGTGCCAGCAGTTTATCTTATGAGCAGTTCTTC.

The CDR3 is CASSQASSNEQFF. The DNA of the CDR3 is TGCGCCAGCAGCCAAGCGTCTTCTAATGAGCAGTTCTTC. The rearrangement links TRBV4-3 to TRBJ2-1, with unresolved D. The CDR3 covers 13 residues. The germline V gene has CDR1 LGHNA and CDR2 YSLEER. With 1 base removed from V and 7 bases from J, the gap between germline ends came to 8 bases.

This sequence joins TRBV11-2 and TRBJ2-7; a possible D gene is TRBD2 (6 bases). In germline, CDR1 is SGHAT, CDR2 FQNNGV. This CDR3 is 11 amino acids long. The ends were cut back, 5 bases at V and 7 bases at J, with 9 bases in the middle. The CDR3 loop is CASSGGVEQYF. The CDR3 bases are TGTGCCAGCAGCGGAGGGGTGGAGCAGTACTTC.

The genes are TRBV5-6 and TRBJ2-1, with a tentative D call TRBD1 (5 bases). V lost 0 bases and J lost 5, with 6 bases in between. Per germline, CDR1 SGHDT and CDR2 YYEEEE. The CDR3 runs 13 residues. The CDR3 region has the DNA TGTGCCAGCAGCTTGGGGGGCGACAATGAGCAGTTCTTC. Amino acids: CASSLGGDNEQFF.